Sequencing of this T cell receptor beta chain was carried out in a study of T cells in Graves' hyperthyroidism and ophthalmopathy. Looking at the study overall: Any treatment followed the collection of peripheral blood at initial diagnosis.

Regions amplified from RNA transcripts were the TCR beta CDR3 regions. RT-PCR in the first round (using the HTBI primer set) targeted the TCR CDR3. TCRdb redid the calling of the multiplex PCR reads with MiXCR, one entry per CDR3 protein. The sample includes some 270,000 distinct CDR3 sequences, 24% seen only once; the top ten take 35% to 40%. Losses at the gene ends were 2 bases for V and 1 base for J; bases not matched to a gene: 4. Per the germline V gene, CDR1 is SGHVS and CDR2 is FQNEAQ. The CDR3 has 15 amino acids. The table lists this clonotype with many counts. The chain joins TRBV7-8 to TRBJ2-5; 7 nucleotides align to TRBD1. The sequenced material came from blood. This TCR was sampled from a woman between 35 and 50 years old with Graves' ophthalmopathy. Here the CDR3 DNA reads TGTGCCAGCAGCTTATTGGGGGACAGCCAAGAGACCCAGTACTTC. It encodes CASSLLGDSQETQYF.